This paragraph covers one TCR beta chain sequence. Its antigen is still unknown. This sample was taken from a study of STAT3 mutations in large granular lymphocyte leukemia. Study-level information: Roughly half of the longitudinally sequenced T-LGLL patients carried detectable canonical activating STAT3 mutations.

Study-wide findings and caveats: In some patients, a small highly pathogenic clone possibly went undetected. At least one immunodominant TCR beta clonotype appeared in every T-cell large granular lymphocyte leukemia patient.

Measured with immunoSEQ multiplex PCR; TCRdb has only the in-frame clones, and not every one. Found here are over 30,000 clones, around nine tenths of them singletons; the top ten hold less than 0.55%. The TCR originated in a human donor with T large granular lymphocyte leukemia. Some clones in this sample may be carry-over from other donors' samples. Material: PBMCs.

In nucleotides, the CDR3 is TGCGCCAGCAGCTTGGTGCCGTTCAATTCCTACAATGAGCAGTTCTTC. Protein sequence: CASSLVPFNSYNEQFF. The J gene is TRBJ2-1, the V gene TRBV5-1, with no clear D. Germline loops: CDR1 SGHRS, CDR2 YFSETQ. The CDR3 has 16 amino acids. Trimming cost V 0 bases and J 1 base, with 11 bases left between them.